This T cell receptor (beta chain) came from a study of Graves' ophthalmopathy and Graves' hyperthyroidism. RNA transcripts were the template, and TCR beta CDR3 regions were amplified from them. First-round RT-PCR relied on HTBI primers, and a second-round multiplex PCR came next. TCRdb redid the calling of the multiplex PCR reads with MiXCR, one entry per CDR3 protein. The sample has 300,000 to 400,000 distinct CDR3 sequences, 17% seen once; the top ten hold 2% to 3%. This clonotype was counted a few times. CDR1 SGHKS and CDR2 YYEKEE come from the germline V gene (reference sequence). Germline trimming cut 4 bases from V and 3 bases from J; bases unmatched to any gene: 10. The CDR3 is 16 residues long. Additional autoimmune diseases, uncontrolled infections, pregnancy or lactation disqualified patients.

This sequence was found in an adult woman with stable Graves' hyperthyroidism. The chain carries TRBV5-5 and TRBJ1-1; 9 bases fit TRBD1. The sequencing sample was made of peripheral blood. The CDR3 is CASSLPTGGADTEAFF. The CDR3 bases are TGTGCCAGCAGCCTGCCCACAGGGGGCGCGGACACTGAAGCTTTCTTT.